This T cell receptor (beta chain) was identified during a study of identical twins. TCRdb processed the 5' RACE reads anew with MiXCR; each CDR3 protein has one entry. The sample lists around 1.7 million distinct CDR3 sequences; about 30% were seen once. Worth noting for this clonotype: A much larger clone lies one base from this, so it may be a read error.

Germline CDR1 and CDR2: DFQATT and SNEGSKA (reference sequence). The CDR3 loop spans 13 amino acids. This receptor was identified in a newborn girl in good health. The sample taken for sequencing was cord blood. The chain couples TRBV20-1 to TRBJ2-7; 11 bases are shared with TRBD2. For the CDR3, the DNA is TGCGGTGCTAGACTAGCGGGACCCTACGAGCAGTACTTC. Amino acids: CGARLAGPYEQYF.